This T cell receptor (beta chain) was captured by sequencing in a study of response to subunit inactivated influenza vaccine. As to this clonotype: The antigen is undetermined.

TCRdb passed the RT-PCR reads through MiXCR, listing each CDR3 protein once. The sample comprises roughly 520,000 distinct CDR3 sequences, about 25% of which are singletons, and 1.9% rests with the top ten. V lost 4 bases to trimming and J lost 0 bases, with 13 bases between them. Germline V gene sequence: CDR1 SGHRS, CDR2 YFSETQ. The CDR3 contains 16 residues. Notes on the study in general: Seasonal influenza vaccination, on each occasion, was suggested by the authors to recruit few new T cells.

V and J are TRBV5-1 and TRBJ2-2; D perhaps matches TRBD2 (6 bases). The source is a middle-aged man who received an inactivated influenza vaccine. Sequences were derived from CD4+ T cells sorted from PBMCs, sampled more than 4 days after vaccination. The CDR3 nucleotides read TGCGCCAGCAGCGCCGGGGGTTACGCGAACACCGGGGAGCTGTTTTTT. It yields the protein CASSAGGYANTGELFF.